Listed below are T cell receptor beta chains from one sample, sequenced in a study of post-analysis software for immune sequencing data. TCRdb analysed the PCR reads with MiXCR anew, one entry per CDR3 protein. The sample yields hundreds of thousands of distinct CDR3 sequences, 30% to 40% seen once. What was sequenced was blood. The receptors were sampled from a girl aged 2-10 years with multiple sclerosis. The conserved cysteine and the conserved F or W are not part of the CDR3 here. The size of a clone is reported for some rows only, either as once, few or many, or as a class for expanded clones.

CDR3aa: ASSLRGVSVIDGYT; j_gene: TRBJ1-2; v_gene: TRBV12-3/TRBV12-4; abundance: few
CDR3aa: ATSRDRGIYEQF; j_gene: TRBJ2-1; v_gene: TRBV15; abundance: .
CDR3aa: ASSLTGRVVETQY; j_gene: TRBJ2-5; v_gene: TRBV7-3; abundance: few
CDR3aa: ASNPGGVGGDGYT; j_gene: TRBJ1-2; v_gene: TRBV7-2; abundance: .
CDR3aa: ASSMGHRGTLH; j_gene: TRBJ1-6; v_gene: TRBV6-5; abundance: .
CDR3aa: ASSLSDVGNQPQH; j_gene: TRBJ1-5; v_gene: TRBV12-3/TRBV12-4; abundance: .
CDR3aa: ASSFALAGGNTDTQY; j_gene: TRBJ2-3; v_gene: TRBV6-6; abundance: .
CDR3aa: ASSLAPGQGPYEQY; j_gene: .; v_gene: TRBV12-3/TRBV12-4; abundance: once
CDR3aa: ASSGGTATYEQY; j_gene: TRBJ2-7; v_gene: TRBV9; abundance: once
CDR3aa: ASSLLSGTGGEETQY; j_gene: TRBJ2-5; v_gene: TRBV5-1; abundance: .
CDR3aa: SAGKAGGSGSYEQY; j_gene: TRBJ2-7; v_gene: TRBV20-1; abundance: few
CDR3aa: ASTPWGGPYNEQF; j_gene: TRBJ2-1; v_gene: TRBV7-9; abundance: few
CDR3aa: ASSVLGVSGEAQY; j_gene: TRBJ2-7; v_gene: TRBV9; abundance: .